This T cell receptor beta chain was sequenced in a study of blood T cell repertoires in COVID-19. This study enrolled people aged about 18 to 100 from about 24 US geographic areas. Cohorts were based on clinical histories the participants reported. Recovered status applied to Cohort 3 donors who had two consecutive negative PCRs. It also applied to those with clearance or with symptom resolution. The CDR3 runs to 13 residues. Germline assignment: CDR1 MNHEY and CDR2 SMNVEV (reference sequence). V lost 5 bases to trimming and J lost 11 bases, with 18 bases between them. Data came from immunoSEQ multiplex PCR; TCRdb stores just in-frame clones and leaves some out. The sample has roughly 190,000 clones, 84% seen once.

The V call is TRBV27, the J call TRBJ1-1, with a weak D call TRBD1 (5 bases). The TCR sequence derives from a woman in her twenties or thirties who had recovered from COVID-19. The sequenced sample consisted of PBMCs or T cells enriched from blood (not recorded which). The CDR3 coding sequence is TGTGCCAGCAGTCTCCGACCAGGGCTGGGGGCTTTCTTT. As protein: CASSLRPGLGAFF.